These 25 T cell receptor beta chains were sequenced from one sample in a study of CD8+ T cells in alopecia areata. RNA was isolated and reverse transcribed to cDNA, the sequencing template. This table comes from immunoSEQ multiplex PCR, and its TCRdb copy is limited to in-frame clones, with some not included. The data hold about 64,000 clones, with 40% to 55% observed a single time. Treatment described: oral pan-JAK inhibitor, 5-10 mg twice daily. The source was CD8+ T cells sorted from blood, collected at approximately week 36, from a patient treated with tofacitinib. The origin of the receptors is a human donor with alopecia areata.

This chain joins TRBV2 and TRBJ2-3; D might be TRBD2 (6 bases). The germline CDR1 and CDR2 sequences are SNHLY and FYNNEI. V lost 6 bases to trimming and J lost 2 bases, with 9 bases between them. This CDR3 spans 13 amino acids. CDR3 DNA sequence: TGTGCCAGCAGCGGAGGGGTCACAGATACGCAGTATTTT. Its translation is CASSGGVTDTQYF.

The rearrangement joins TRBV9 to TRBJ2-1; D not certain. The CDR3 is made up of 11 amino acids. V was pared by 1 base and J by 9 bases, with 5 bases between. The germline V gene has CDR1 SGDLS and CDR2 YYNGEE. The DNA of the CDR3 is TGTGCCAGCAGCGTAACGGGTGAGCAGTTCTTC. Its protein is CASSVTGEQFF.

This clone was observed a few times. V gene TRBV29-1 combines with J gene TRBJ2-5; 8 nucleotides line up with TRBD2. V trimming: 4 bases; J trimming: 6 bases; junction bases outside the gene matches: 7. CDR1 SQVTM and CDR2 ANQGSEA come from the germline V gene. This CDR3 is 13 amino acids long. CDR3 bases: TGCAGCGTTGGGAACGGGAGGGTTAAGACCCAGTACTTC. Translation gives CSVGNGRVKTQYF.

In its sample, this clone was seen a few times. The chain links TRBV29-1 to TRBJ1-2, with TRBD1 matching over 8 bases. Germline trimming cut 6 bases from V and 6 bases from J; bases unmatched to any gene: 3. Germline lookup yields CDR1 SQVTM and CDR2 ANQGSEA. The CDR3 sequence is 11 residues long. The CDR3 loop reads CSVKTGDGYTF. CDR3 DNA sequence: TGCAGCGTCAAGACAGGGGATGGCTACACCTTC.

The V and J genes are TRBV27 and TRBJ1-2; 10 positions match TRBD1. This CDR3 is 14 amino acids long. Germline V gene sequence: CDR1 MNHEY, CDR2 SMNVEV (reference sequence). Unmatched junction bases numbered 7, after V lost 5 bases and J lost 7 bases. CDR3 loop: CASSSGGQGGGYTF. CDR3 sequence (DNA): TGTGCCAGCAGTAGTGGAGGACAGGGGGGTGGCTACACCTTC.

The chain has TRBV30 and TRBJ1-1, with D possibly being TRBD1 (6 bases). The CDR3 spans 13 residues. CDR1 and CDR2 from the germline V gene are GTSNPN and SVGIG (reference sequence). Trimming took 0 bases from V and 5 from J, leaving 10 bases between them. CDR3 nucleotide sequence: TGTGCCTGGAGTGTGGGGGCGCAAACTGAAGCTTTCTTT. It is translated as CAWSVGAQTEAFF.

The chain has TRBV2 and TRBJ2-1; TRBD2 aligns across 7 bases. The V gene end was trimmed by 8 bases and the J gene end by 5 bases; junction bases not matched to a gene: 9. Germline V gives CDR1 SNHLY, CDR2 FYNNEI. The CDR3 length is 14 residues. CDR3 in DNA: TGTGCCAGCCTCGGCGGGAGATTAAACAATGAGCAGTTCTTC. This sequence encodes CASLGGRLNNEQFF.

The chain employs TRBV7-9 and TRBJ1-2; 7 positions match TRBD1. After removal of 5 bases from V and 4 bases from J, the junction contained 4 bases not matched to a gene. CDR3 length equals 13 residues. CDR1 SEHNR and CDR2 FQNEAQ come from the germline V gene (reference sequence). The CDR3 DNA follows: TGTGCCAGCAGCCTGACAGGGTCCTATGGCTACACCTTC. Encoded protein: CASSLTGSYGYTF. Combining the CDR3 with reference TRBV7-9 and TRBJ1-2 gives the whole variable domain DTGVSQNPRHKITKRGQNVTFRCDPISEHNRLYWYRQTLGQGPEFLTYFQNEAQLEKSRLLSDRFSAERPKGSFSTLEIQRTEQGDSAMYLCASSLTGSYGYTFGSGTRLTVV.

This clone was seen once. The gene calls are TRBV5-1 and TRBJ1-1; no firm D call. CDR1 is SGHRS, CDR2 YFSETQ, per germline. This CDR3 is 14 amino acids long. V dropped 1 base and J dropped 1 base, with 8 bases sitting between them. CDR3 bases: TGCGCCAGCAGCTTGAGCTGGGGGAACACTGAAGCTTTCTTT. It is translated as CASSLSWGNTEAFF.

The genes are TRBV7-8 and TRBJ2-7; D is tentatively TRBD1 or TRBD2 (6 bases each). Looked up from germline, CDR1 is SGHVS and CDR2 is FQNEAQ. Deletions cut 5 bases from V and 2 bases from J, with 13 bases between. This CDR3 is built from 14 residues. The CDR3 loop reads CASSGGAGAYEQYF. CDR3 DNA sequence: TGTGCCAGCAGCGGAGGGGCAGGGGCCTACGAGCAGTACTTC.

This rearrangement joins TRBV9 to TRBJ2-3, with TRBD2 identical over 9 bases. CDR3 size: 15 residues. Germline V CDR1 and CDR2: SGDLS, YYNGEE. The J segment lost 0 bases and the V segment lost 2 bases, leaving 1 base of the junction unmatched. CDR3 sequence reads: CASSVLAGSTDTQYF. As DNA, the CDR3 is TGTGCCAGCAGCGTGCTAGCGGGAAGCACAGATACGCAGTATTTT.

This sequence joins TRBV7-2 and TRBJ2-5, with 7 nucleotides matching TRBD2. CDR1 is SGHTA, CDR2 FQGNSA, per germline. J lost 1 base, V lost 3 bases, and 5 bases had no gene match. This CDR3 is built from 15 residues. CDR3 protein: CASSFEAGSQETQYF. Written as DNA, the CDR3 is TGTGCCAGCAGCTTCGAAGCGGGAAGCCAAGAGACCCAGTACTTC. The full variable domain, its missing parts supplied by reference TRBV7-2 and TRBJ2-5, is GAGVSQSPSNKVTEKGKDVELRCDPISGHTALYWYRQSLGQGLEFLIYFQGNSAPDKSGLPSDRFSAERTGGSVSTLTIQRTQQEDSAVYLCASSFEAGSQETQYFGPGTRLLVL.

This clone has only a few counts. The rearrangement links TRBV29-1 to TRBJ1-1, with a tentative D call TRBD1 (6 bases). CDR1 is SQVTM and CDR2 is ANQGSEA in the germline V gene. The V end was cut by 0 bases, the J end by 8 bases, with 22 bases between. This CDR3 has 16 amino acids. CDR3 in amino acids: CSVEEGGSGVWAEAFF. Here the CDR3 DNA reads TGCAGCGTTGAAGAGGGGGGCAGCGGGGTTTGGGCCGAAGCTTTCTTT.

CDR3 DNA sequence: TGTGCCAGCAGCTTATTCAGCGCCTACAATGAGCAGTTCTTC. Amino acids: CASSLFSAYNEQFF. V gene TRBV7-6 combines with J gene TRBJ2-1; D not resolved. In germline, CDR1 is SGHVS, CDR2 FNYEAQ. The CDR3 is made up of 14 amino acids. Trimming took 2 bases from V and 2 from J, leaving 7 bases between them. Looking up the rest from reference TRBV7-6 and TRBJ2-1 gives the full variable domain: GAGVSQSPRYKVTKRGQDVALRCDPISGHVSLYWYRQALGQGPEFLTYFNYEAQQDKSGLPNDRFSAERPEGSISTLTIQRTEQRDSAMYRCASSLFSAYNEQFFGPGTRLTVL.

DNA for the CDR3: TGTGCCAGCAGCGTTAGGCAGGGGAATTACAATGAGCAGTTCTTC. The encoded protein is CASSVRQGNYNEQFF. This rearrangement joins TRBV25-1 to TRBJ2-1; tentative D call: TRBD1 (6 bases). The CDR3 length is 15 residues. Germline CDR1 is MGHDK and CDR2 is SYGVNS. V lost 6 bases and J 4 bases, leaving 16 bases between the germline ends.

V gene TRBV2 combines with J gene TRBJ1-2; the D gene is possibly TRBD1 (5 bases). The germline gives CDR1 SNHLY, CDR2 FYNNEI. V was cut by 9 bases and J by 5 bases, with 22 bases left in between. This CDR3 comprises 15 residues. CDR3: CASPKTPDRSYGYTF. For the CDR3, the DNA is TGTGCCAGTCCCAAGACTCCAGACAGATCGTATGGCTACACCTTC. The full variable domain, with the rest looked up from reference TRBV2 and TRBJ1-2, is EPEVTQTPSHQVTQMGQEVILRCVPISNHLYFYWYRQILGQKVEFLVSFYNNEISEKSEIFDDQFSVERPDGSNFTLKIRSTKLEDSAMYFCASPKTPDRSYGYTFGSGTRLTVV.

The CDR3 loop is CAISESWESTAEQFF. The CDR3 DNA reads TGTGCCATCAGTGAGTCGTGGGAAAGTACGGCTGAGCAGTTCTTC. The rearrangement links TRBV10-3 to TRBJ2-1; D uncertain. Trimming stripped 0 bases from V and 9 bases from J, with 15 bases between. CDR1 and CDR2 (germline): ENHRY, SYGVKD. The CDR3 spans 15 residues.

The chain couples TRBV4-1 to TRBJ2-7, with a possible D match to TRBD1 (5 bases). The length of the CDR3 is 15 residues. CDR1 is MGHRA and CDR2 is YSYEKL in the germline V gene. The germline V and J ends were trimmed by 4 bases and 0 bases, with 13 bases remaining between them. The CDR3 spells CASSRTDRYSYEQYF. DNA for the CDR3: TGCGCCAGCAGCCGGACCGACAGATACTCCTACGAGCAGTACTTC.

The chain carries TRBV9 and TRBJ2-5; D is unresolved. V was trimmed by 4 bases and J by 1 base, leaving 5 bases between them. The CDR3 sequence is 12 residues long. CDR1 is SGDLS and CDR2 is YYNGEE in the germline V gene. CDR3 nucleotides: TGTGCCAGCAGCCCATCCCAAGAGACCCAGTACTTC. This sequence encodes CASSPSQETQYF.

The rearrangement joins TRBV4-1 to TRBJ2-7; weak D call: TRBD1 (5 bases). CDR3 size: 15 residues. V gave up 4 bases and J gave up 5 bases, with 18 bases separating them. CDR1 is MGHRA and CDR2 is YSYEKL in the germline V gene. This chain's CDR3 is CASSPPRAGHHEQYF. The CDR3 DNA reads as TGCGCCAGCAGCCCACCCCGGGCAGGGCACCACGAGCAGTACTTC.

There are a few counts of this clone. This chain uses TRBV6-4 with TRBJ2-7; D is undetermined. There are 12 residues in the CDR3. Trimming took off 6 bases at V and 1 base at J, with 7 bases between the two ends. Germline V gene data show CDR1 as MRHNA and CDR2 as SNTAGT. The CDR3 DNA reads TGTGCCAGCAGGGACGGGTCCTACGAGCAGTACTTC. Translating it yields CASRDGSYEQYF.

The J gene is TRBJ2-7, the V gene TRBV7-9, with TRBD1 identical over 7 bases. This CDR3 contains 14 residues. Germline values: CDR1 SEHNR, CDR2 FQNEAQ (reference sequence). Losses at the gene ends were 1 base for V and 3 bases for J; bases not matched to a gene: 3. CDR3 nucleotide sequence: TGTGCCAGCAGCTTAGAGGGGGCGGGCTACGAGCAGTACTTC. It codes for CASSLEGAGYEQYF.

V and J are TRBV11-2 and TRBJ1-2, with D hard to call. This CDR3 spans 13 amino acids. Trimming pared 1 base from V and 6 bases from J, leaving 9 bases between. Germline V gives CDR1 SGHAT, CDR2 FQNNGV. CDR3 loop: CASSLASGDGYTF. The CDR3 DNA reads TGTGCCAGCAGCTTAGCTTCAGGAGATGGCTACACCTTC.

The chain recombines TRBV10-2 with TRBJ2-7; D may be TRBD1 (6 bases). CDR1 and CDR2 from the germline V gene are WSHSY and SAAADI. This CDR3 contains 12 residues. The ends were cut back, 3 bases at V and 4 bases at J, with 7 bases in the middle. CDR3 amino acids: CASSDQGYEQYF. The CDR3 DNA reads as TGCGCCAGCAGTGACCAGGGGTACGAGCAGTACTTC.

The chain couples TRBV29-1 to TRBJ2-3; 11 bases line up with TRBD1. V was clipped by 6 bases and J by 0 bases; unmatched bases: 5. The length of the CDR3 is 15 residues. In germline, CDR1 is SQVTM, CDR2 ANQGSEA. The chain's CDR3 is CSVPGTGGSTDTQYF. As DNA, the CDR3 is TGCAGCGTCCCCGGGACAGGGGGAAGCACAGATACGCAGTATTTT.